Sequencing of this T cell receptor (beta chain) was carried out in a study of cytomegalovirus exposure and HLA in healthy donors. For this clone: What it binds is not known.

The germline CDR1 and CDR2 sequences are MNHEY and SMNVEV (reference sequence). Deletions cut 5 bases from V and 4 bases from J, with 18 bases between. The CDR3 consists of 16 residues. Overall study findings and caveats: Analysis was carried out at a later point, and it linked a missense DCLRE1C variant to TCR beta V- and J-gene trimming.

Vbeta (60) and Jbeta (13) primers were used in the PCR. Measured with immunoSEQ multiplex PCR; TCRdb has only the in-frame clones, and not every one. The sample yields some 150,000 clones, about 75% seen once. The receptor comes from a man aged 25-45 years in good health and CMV-seronegative. The chain carries TRBV27 and TRBJ1-3; possible D gene TRBD1, 6 bases. Sequencing was done on a sample of PBMCs. This chain's CDR3 is CASSPLGGLGGNTIYF. The DNA for the CDR3 is TGTGCCAGCAGTCCCCTGGGGGGGCTCGGCGGAAACACCATATATTTT.